A selection of T cell receptor beta chains follows, all from one sample in a study of shared T cell receptors in the human thymus. Libraries were prepared by immunoSEQ multiplex PCR; TCRdb keeps only in-frame clonotypes and omits some of them. This sample has 720,000 or so clones, with 75% to 90% found just once. These data were likewise used in another study, on human thymus T cells.

The sample consisted of thymocytes. The receptors originated from a girl in the first two years of life with a congenital heart defect. Each CDR3 is given with its conserved first and last residue. A D gene is named only where the DNA matches it firmly. Only part of the rows carry a size: once, few, many, or a class if the clone is expanded.

abundance: .; len: 15; v_gene: TRBV19; d_gene: .; j_gene: TRBJ2-7; CDR3aa: CASSRAGEPLYEQYF; CDR3nt: TGTGCCAGTAGTAGGGCCGGGGAGCCCCTCTACGAGCAGTACTTC
abundance: .; len: 14; v_gene: TRBV4-2; d_gene: TRBD2; j_gene: TRBJ2-5; CDR3aa: CASSQGLAEETQYF; CDR3nt: TGTGCCAGCAGCCAGGGACTAGCGGAAGAGACCCAGTACTTC
abundance: .; len: 17; v_gene: TRBV7-9; d_gene: .; j_gene: TRBJ1-1; CDR3aa: CASRLRWGGVRSSEAFF; CDR3nt: TGTGCCAGCAGACTCAGATGGGGGGGGGTTCGAAGTTCTGAAGCTTTCTTT
abundance: .; len: 14; v_gene: TRBV5-4; d_gene: .; j_gene: TRBJ2-7; CDR3aa: CASSLQGLRCEQYF; CDR3nt: TGTGCCAGCAGCTTGCAGGGGTTGCGGTGCGAGCAGTACTTC
abundance: .; len: 13; v_gene: TRBV11-2; d_gene: .; j_gene: TRBJ1-2; CDR3aa: CASSPPGDYGYTF; CDR3nt: TGTGCCAGCAGCCCCCCTGGAGACTATGGCTACACCTTC
abundance: once; len: 19; v_gene: TRBV15; d_gene: .; j_gene: TRBJ2-7; CDR3aa: CATSRHPSTPGSTAYEQYF; CDR3nt: TGTGCCACCAGCAGACACCCCTCCACCCCTGGTAGCACCGCCTACGAGCAGTACTTC
abundance: .; len: 15; v_gene: TRBV28; d_gene: TRBD1; j_gene: TRBJ2-7; CDR3aa: CASSLRDRVIYEQYF; CDR3nt: TGTGCCAGCAGTTTACGGGACAGGGTGATTTACGAGCAGTACTTC
abundance: once; len: 17; v_gene: TRBV5-6; d_gene: TRBD2; j_gene: TRBJ2-3; CDR3aa: CASSLGCSGELTDTQYF; CDR3nt: TGTGCCAGCAGCTTGGGGTGTAGCGGGGAACTCACAGATACGCAGTATTTT
abundance: few; len: 17; v_gene: TRBV5-1; d_gene: TRBD1; j_gene: TRBJ1-2; CDR3aa: CASSFRDREGLNYGYTF; CDR3nt: TGCGCCAGCAGCTTCCGGGACAGGGAAGGGCTTAACTATGGCTACACCTTC
abundance: .; len: 14; v_gene: TRBV7-9; d_gene: .; j_gene: TRBJ1-1; CDR3aa: CASGRDYSNTEAFF; CDR3nt: TGTGCCAGCGGGAGAGACTACTCGAACACTGAAGCTTTCTTT
abundance: .; len: 16; v_gene: TRBV4-2; d_gene: TRBD2; j_gene: TRBJ2-5; CDR3aa: CASAVPASGGAEEQYF; CDR3nt: TGTGCCAGCGCAGTACCGGCTAGCGGGGGGGCTGAGGAGCAGTACTTC
abundance: .; len: 20; v_gene: TRBV27; d_gene: TRBD2; j_gene: TRBJ2-3; CDR3aa: CASSPGAGTSHFISTDTQYF; CDR3nt: TGTGCCAGCAGTCCGGGGGCCGGGACTAGCCACTTTATTAGCACAGATACGCAGTATTTT
abundance: .; len: 14; v_gene: TRBV14; d_gene: TRBD1; j_gene: TRBJ1-2; CDR3aa: CASSHTWDRDGYTF; CDR3nt: TGTGCCAGCAGCCATACTTGGGACAGGGATGGCTACACCTTC
abundance: .; len: 16; v_gene: TRBV7-2; d_gene: TRBD1; j_gene: TRBJ2-7; CDR3aa: CASSLGSGTGTYEQYF; CDR3nt: TGTGCCAGCAGCTTGGGGTCCGGGACAGGGACCTACGAGCAGTACTTC
abundance: .; len: 11; v_gene: TRBV20-1; d_gene: .; j_gene: TRBJ2-7; CDR3aa: CSASPYSEQYF; CDR3nt: TGCAGTGCTTCTCCGTACAGCGAGCAGTACTTC
abundance: .; len: 17; v_gene: TRBV7-3; d_gene: TRBD1; j_gene: TRBJ2-2; CDR3aa: CASSLAVRGQNTGELFF; CDR3nt: TGTGCCAGCAGCTTAGCGGTCAGGGGGCAGAACACCGGGGAGCTGTTTTTT
abundance: .; len: 15; v_gene: TRBV9; d_gene: TRBD1; j_gene: TRBJ1-6; CDR3aa: CASSQETGRLSPLHF; CDR3nt: TGTGCCAGCAGCCAAGAGACAGGGCGATTATCACCCCTCCACTTT
abundance: .; len: 13; v_gene: TRBV7-2; d_gene: .; j_gene: TRBJ1-2; CDR3aa: CASSPRQAYGYTF; CDR3nt: TGTGCCAGCAGCCCGAGACAGGCCTATGGCTACACCTTC
abundance: .; len: 15; v_gene: TRBV7-2; d_gene: .; j_gene: TRBJ2-7; CDR3aa: CASSLEGGSSHEQYF; CDR3nt: TGTGCCAGCAGCTTAGAAGGGGGAAGTTCGCACGAGCAGTACTTC
abundance: .; len: 18; v_gene: TRBV9; d_gene: .; j_gene: TRBJ2-1; CDR3aa: CASSVRDKPQPPADEQFF; CDR3nt: TGTGCCAGCAGCGTAAGGGACAAGCCCCAACCTCCGGCGGATGAGCAGTTCTTC
abundance: .; len: 17; v_gene: TRBV7-8; d_gene: TRBD1; j_gene: TRBJ2-7; CDR3aa: CASSPYPMPGQGSEQYF; CDR3nt: TGTGCCAGCAGCCCATACCCCATGCCGGGACAGGGCTCCGAGCAGTACTTC
abundance: .; len: 15; v_gene: TRBV6-1; d_gene: .; j_gene: TRBJ1-1; CDR3aa: CASSERVGGDTEAFF; CDR3nt: TGTGCCAGCAGTGAAAGGGTGGGAGGGGACACTGAAGCTTTCTTT
abundance: few; len: 16; v_gene: TRBV6-6; d_gene: .; j_gene: TRBJ1-4; CDR3aa: CASSPPGHQGYEKLFF; CDR3nt: TGTGCCAGCAGTCCTCCGGGACACCAGGGTTATGAAAAACTGTTTTTT
abundance: .; len: 14; v_gene: TRBV4-1; d_gene: TRBD1; j_gene: TRBJ2-1; CDR3aa: CASSHPRGSNEQFF; CDR3nt: TGCGCCAGCAGCCACCCCAGGGGGTCGAATGAGCAGTTCTTC
abundance: few; len: 14; v_gene: TRBV14; d_gene: .; j_gene: TRBJ2-3; CDR3aa: CASSQDLSTDTQYF; CDR3nt: TGTGCCAGCAGCCAAGATCTAAGCACAGATACGCAGTATTTT
abundance: .; len: 17; v_gene: TRBV6-1; d_gene: .; j_gene: TRBJ1-2; CDR3aa: CASSDLLGRGFYYGYTF; CDR3nt: TGTGCCAGCAGTGATTTGCTCGGTCGGGGATTTTACTATGGCTACACCTTC
abundance: few; len: 13; v_gene: TRBV11-3; d_gene: .; j_gene: TRBJ2-7; CDR3aa: CASSRDSSYEQYF; CDR3nt: TGTGCCAGCAGCCGGGACTCGTCCTACGAGCAGTACTTC
abundance: once; len: 19; v_gene: TRBV9; d_gene: .; j_gene: TRBJ2-1; CDR3aa: CASSVGPRAVANFYNEQFF; CDR3nt: TGTGCCAGCAGCGTAGGTCCCCGCGCGGTAGCCAACTTCTACAATGAGCAGTTCTTC
abundance: .; len: 10; v_gene: TRBV6-5; d_gene: .; j_gene: TRBJ1-2; CDR3aa: CASYSVGYTF; CDR3nt: TGTGCCAGCTATAGTGTGGGCTACACCTTC
abundance: few; len: 19; v_gene: TRBV15; d_gene: TRBD1; j_gene: TRBJ1-6; CDR3aa: CATSRVGGQGAPSTSPLHF; CDR3nt: TGTGCCACCAGCAGAGTCGGGGGACAGGGCGCCCCTTCGACTTCACCCCTCCACTTT
abundance: .; len: 16; v_gene: TRBV19; d_gene: TRBD1; j_gene: TRBJ1-2; CDR3aa: CASSIFRTGQYYGYTF; CDR3nt: TGTGCCAGTAGTATTTTCCGGACAGGGCAATACTATGGCTACACCTTC
abundance: once; len: 15; v_gene: TRBV27; d_gene: .; j_gene: TRBJ1-6; CDR3aa: CASSLWGGDNSPLHF; CDR3nt: TGTGCCAGCAGTTTATGGGGGGGGGATAATTCACCCCTCCACTTT
abundance: .; len: 12; v_gene: TRBV10-3; d_gene: TRBD2; j_gene: TRBJ2-7; CDR3aa: CAAGGSGYEQYF; CDR3nt: TGTGCCGCCGGGGGGTCCGGGTACGAGCAGTACTTC
abundance: .; len: 11; v_gene: TRBV27; d_gene: .; j_gene: TRBJ1-3; CDR3aa: CASSFENTIYF; CDR3nt: TGTGCCAGCAGTTTTGAGAACACCATATATTTT
abundance: .; len: 21; v_gene: TRBV4-1; d_gene: TRBD2; j_gene: TRBJ2-3; CDR3aa: CASSQDRAGSGGPGLTDTQYF; CDR3nt: TGCGCCAGCAGCCAAGATAGGGCGGGTAGCGGGGGGCCTGGGCTAACAGATACGCAGTATTTT
abundance: .; len: 17; v_gene: TRBV5-1; d_gene: .; j_gene: TRBJ1-3; CDR3aa: CASSLAAGAPSGNTIYF; CDR3nt: TGCGCCAGCAGCTTGGCCGCAGGGGCCCCCTCTGGAAACACCATATATTTT
abundance: .; len: 15; v_gene: TRBV5-3; d_gene: .; j_gene: TRBJ1-5; CDR3aa: CARSVKQGLDQPQHF; CDR3nt: TGTGCCAGAAGCGTAAAACAGGGTTTGGATCAGCCCCAGCATTTT
abundance: .; len: 14; v_gene: TRBV11-2; d_gene: TRBD2; j_gene: TRBJ2-5; CDR3aa: CASSTPRRGETQYF; CDR3nt: TGTGCCAGCAGCACCCCCAGGCGGGGGGAGACCCAGTACTTC
abundance: .; len: 13; v_gene: TRBV30; d_gene: .; j_gene: TRBJ2-6; CDR3aa: CAWSPSGANVLTF; CDR3nt: TGTGCCTGGAGTCCTTCTGGGGCCAACGTCCTGACTTTC
abundance: .; len: 15; v_gene: TRBV6-5; d_gene: TRBD1; j_gene: TRBJ2-7; CDR3aa: CASSHLWTGGYEQYF; CDR3nt: TGTGCCAGCAGTCACCTCTGGACAGGAGGCTACGAGCAGTACTTC
abundance: .; len: 12; v_gene: TRBV7-6; d_gene: .; j_gene: TRBJ2-5; CDR3aa: CASSTDQETQYF; CDR3nt: TGTGCCAGCAGTACGGACCAAGAGACCCAGTACTTC
abundance: .; len: 15; v_gene: TRBV7-6; d_gene: .; j_gene: TRBJ2-7; CDR3aa: CASSLDRTNPYEQYF; CDR3nt: TGTGCCAGCAGCTTAGATAGGACTAATCCCTACGAGCAGTACTTC
abundance: .; len: 15; v_gene: TRBV6-1; d_gene: TRBD1; j_gene: TRBJ2-7; CDR3aa: CASTPQGADPYEQYF; CDR3nt: TGTGCCAGCACACCCCAGGGGGCGGACCCCTACGAGCAGTACTTC
abundance: .; len: 15; v_gene: TRBV4-1; d_gene: .; j_gene: TRBJ1-2; CDR3aa: CASSQEVARYDGYTF; CDR3nt: TGCGCCAGCAGCCAGGAAGTAGCGAGGTATGACGGCTACACCTTC
abundance: .; len: 15; v_gene: TRBV5-6; d_gene: .; j_gene: TRBJ2-5; CDR3aa: CASSLVRIESETQYF; CDR3nt: TGTGCCAGCAGCTTGGTTCGAATTGAGTCGGAGACCCAGTACTTC
abundance: .; len: 18; v_gene: TRBV7-9; d_gene: .; j_gene: TRBJ1-4; CDR3aa: CASSLARGWGGGNEKLFF; CDR3nt: TGTGCCAGCAGCTTGGCGCGGGGGTGGGGAGGAGGGAATGAAAAACTGTTTTTT
abundance: .; len: 14; v_gene: TRBV29-1; d_gene: TRBD2; j_gene: TRBJ2-1; CDR3aa: CSTRLAGGLDEQFF; CDR3nt: TGCAGCACCCGACTAGCGGGGGGTCTTGATGAGCAGTTCTTC
abundance: once; len: 14; v_gene: TRBV2; d_gene: .; j_gene: TRBJ1-4; CDR3aa: CASSERGQYEKLFF; CDR3nt: TGTGCCAGCAGTGAAAGGGGCCAATATGAAAAACTGTTTTTT
abundance: once; len: 15; v_gene: TRBV5-1; d_gene: TRBD2; j_gene: TRBJ2-1; CDR3aa: CASSAVRGAYNEQFF; CDR3nt: TGCGCCAGCAGCGCCGTCCGGGGGGCCTACAATGAGCAGTTCTTC
abundance: .; len: 14; v_gene: TRBV6-6; d_gene: TRBD1; j_gene: TRBJ1-1; CDR3aa: CASSYGQGWVEAFF; CDR3nt: TGTGCCAGCAGTTACGGACAGGGGTGGGTTGAAGCTTTCTTT
abundance: .; len: 18; v_gene: TRBV7-9; d_gene: .; j_gene: TRBJ2-2; CDR3aa: CASSLNVDVTESTGELFF; CDR3nt: TGTGCCAGCAGCTTAAACGTGGACGTGACAGAAAGCACCGGGGAGCTGTTTTTT
abundance: few; len: 18; v_gene: TRBV4-1; d_gene: .; j_gene: TRBJ1-5; CDR3aa: CASSQEDGRAYSNQPQHF; CDR3nt: TGCGCCAGCAGCCAAGAGGACGGCAGGGCCTATAGCAATCAGCCCCAGCATTTT
abundance: few; len: 23; v_gene: TRBV5-1; d_gene: TRBD1; j_gene: TRBJ1-2; CDR3aa: CASSPASLRDSSRLSPGTYGYTF; CDR3nt: TGCGCCAGCAGCCCCGCCTCCCTGAGGGACAGTTCCCGGCTCTCCCCCGGGACGTATGGCTACACCTTC
abundance: .; len: 15; v_gene: TRBV29-1; d_gene: TRBD1; j_gene: TRBJ1-1; CDR3aa: CSGDRGERENTEAFF; CDR3nt: TGCAGCGGGGACAGGGGAGAGAGGGAGAACACTGAAGCTTTCTTT
abundance: .; len: 18; v_gene: TRBV4-3; d_gene: .; j_gene: TRBJ2-2; CDR3aa: CASSQDGGNGPTTGELFF; CDR3nt: TGCGCCAGCAGCCAAGATGGGGGGAATGGTCCCACCACCGGGGAGCTGTTTTTT
abundance: once; len: 14; v_gene: TRBV7-9; d_gene: .; j_gene: TRBJ1-1; CDR3aa: CASSHDRRNTEAFF; CDR3nt: TGTGCCAGCAGCCACGACAGGCGTAACACTGAAGCTTTCTTT
abundance: .; len: 10; v_gene: TRBV20-1; d_gene: .; j_gene: TRBJ1-2; CDR3aa: CSAAGRGYTF; CDR3nt: TGCAGTGCTGCAGGTCGTGGCTACACCTTC
abundance: .; len: 17; v_gene: TRBV4-1; d_gene: TRBD1; j_gene: TRBJ2-3; CDR3aa: CASSQKGTGSTADTQYF; CDR3nt: TGCGCCAGCAGCCAAAAAGGGACAGGGTCAACGGCAGATACGCAGTATTTT
abundance: once; len: 15; v_gene: TRBV25-1; d_gene: .; j_gene: TRBJ2-5; CDR3aa: CASVPTQGFLETQYF; CDR3nt: TGTGCCAGCGTCCCCACACAGGGTTTTTTAGAGACCCAGTACTTC